Below, one T cell receptor beta chain is given with its context. Its target is not known. The sample is drawn from a study of T-cell memory formation after mild COVID-19. As for the study in general: Most TCR clusters belonged to a single donor.

Germline assignment: CDR1 KGHDR and CDR2 SFDVKD. The CDR3 contains 15 residues. V dropped 5 bases and J dropped 4; count of bases not matched to a gene: 5. Study-wide points: There was no confirmation that second-wave clones peaking on day 37 were SARS-CoV-2 specific.

UMIs and sample barcodes were carried by the TCR alpha and TCR beta cDNA libraries that 5'RACE produced using constant-segment primers. TCRdb reprocessed the 5' RACE reads with MiXCR, giving one entry per CDR3 protein. There are over 400,000 distinct CDR3 sequences in the sample; 20% to 25% occur only once, and around 13% lies in the top ten. The receptor was isolated from an adult woman who had mild COVID-19 (a few samples of this study predate the infection). Cell type and time point are not known. Input material: PBMCs or a T cell subset sorted from them (not recorded which). The chain couples TRBV24-1 to TRBJ1-2; 11 nucleotides agree with TRBD1. The CDR3 DNA reads as TGTGCCACCAGTGGGTCCGGGACAGGGGGCTATGGCTACACCTTC. As protein: CATSGSGTGGYGYTF.